The 21 T cell receptor beta chains below come from one sample, sequenced in a study of somatic mutations in cytotoxic T cells in rheumatoid arthritis. Assay: immunoSEQ multiplex PCR; the TCRdb copy retains only in-frame clones and omits some. The sample lists fewer than 40,000 clones, 75% to 85% seen once, with around 8.2% in the top ten. Sequenced: CD8+ T cells sorted from blood. These receptors were taken from an adult with rheumatoid arthritis.

V gene TRBV29-1 combines with J gene TRBJ1-1, with D unresolved. The germline V gene encodes CDR1 SQVTM and CDR2 ANQGSEA. The CDR3 covers 11 residues. Trimming took 1 base from V and 1 from J, leaving 1 base between them. CDR3 region: CSVEGNTEAFF. In DNA form, the CDR3 reads TGCAGCGTTGAAGGGAACACTGAAGCTTTCTTT.

This clone was picked up one time. This chain links TRBV21-1 with TRBJ2-7; the DNA was not compared with TRBD2, the D call given in the table. TRBV21-1 is noted as a pseudogene. This CDR3 spans 14 amino acids. Here the CDR3 reads CASSKPRSSYEQYF. CDR3 in DNA: TGTGCCAGCAGCAAGCCTAGGAGCTCCTACGAGCAGTACTTC.

V gene TRBV6-1 combines with J gene TRBJ1-2; 11 bases align to TRBD1. There are 17 residues in the CDR3. V lost 0 bases, J lost 5 bases, and 8 bases stayed unmatched. Germline V gives CDR1 MNHNS, CDR2 SASEGT. CDR3 DNA sequence: TGTGCCAGCAGTGAAGCGGAGGCGCGGGACAGGGGGTATGGCTACACCTTC. Protein: CASSEAEARDRGYGYTF.

This clone appeared once. The chain carries TRBV6-5 and TRBJ1-1; no reliable D call. The CDR3 runs 13 residues. Germline V gene lookup returns CDR1 MNHEY and CDR2 SVGAGI. The V gene lost 4 bases and the J gene lost 7 bases, with 13 bases spanning the gap. CDR3 sequence: CASSFGPGGEAFF. CDR3 DNA sequence: TGTGCCAGCAGTTTTGGGCCGGGTGGTGAAGCTTTCTTT.

The chain links TRBV7-9 to TRBJ2-1, with D possibly TRBD2 on 6 matching bases. V lost 5 bases, J lost 0 bases, and 14 bases lay in between. The germline gives CDR1 SEHNR, CDR2 FQNEAQ (reference sequence). The CDR3 contains 16 residues. CDR3 nucleotide sequence: TGTGCCAGCAGCCCGACTAGTCAGGGCTCCTACAATGAGCAGTTCTTC. Protein product: CASSPTSQGSYNEQFF.

The chain uses TRBV10-3 and TRBJ2-2; 10 bases are a match to TRBD2. CDR1 ENHRY and CDR2 SYGVKD come from the germline V gene. The V gene end was trimmed by 11 bases and the J gene end by 1 base; junction bases not matched to a gene: 4. The CDR3 loop spans 14 amino acids. CDR3 sequence (DNA): TGTGCCGTGAGACTAGCGGGGAACACCGGGGAGCTGTTTTTT. Translating it yields CAVRLAGNTGELFF.

The chain links TRBV10-3 to TRBJ2-3; 12 bases line up with TRBD2. V shed 2 bases, J shed 5 bases, and the junction held 8 bases outside the gene matches. The germline CDR1 and CDR2 sequences are ENHRY and SYGVKD. The CDR3 has 17 residues. CDR3 amino acids: CAISEAWTSGVKDTQYF. For the CDR3, the DNA is TGTGCCATCAGTGAGGCGTGGACTAGCGGGGTCAAAGATACGCAGTATTTT.

This clone was counted once. This chain uses TRBV5-4 with TRBJ2-6; D is unclear. The germline V and J ends were trimmed by 0 bases and 16 bases, with 11 bases remaining between them. CDR3 length equals 12 residues. Germline CDR1 and CDR2: SGHNT and YYREEE (reference sequence). The DNA for the CDR3 is TGTGCCAGCAGCTTGGATTGGGGTAATCTGACTTTC. This encodes CASSLDWGNLTF.

This clone was seen only once. The chain links TRBV5-8 to TRBJ2-7; TRBD2 might be the D (6 bases). CDR1 is SGHTS, CDR2 YDEGEE, per germline. The length of the CDR3 is 12 residues. V was cut by 2 bases and J by 8 bases, with 11 bases left in between. The CDR3 reads CASSFGGAQQYF. As DNA, the CDR3 is TGTGCCAGCAGCTTTGGCGGGGCCCAGCAGTACTTC.

This clone was seen once. This chain uses TRBV29-1 with TRBJ2-5; D remains ambiguous. The DNA end favors TRBJ2-7, so the J call may be wrong. The germline V gene has CDR1 SQVTM and CDR2 ANQGSEA. The CDR3 consists of 13 residues. The CDR3 DNA follows: TGCAGCGTTGTAGACACTTACTCCTACGAGCAGTACTTC. This codes for CSVVDTYSYEQYF.

This clone was found a few times. This chain links TRBV19 with TRBJ2-7, with unresolved D. This CDR3 is 12 amino acids long. V was clipped by 6 bases and J by 2 bases, with 8 bases between them. CDR1 and CDR2 from the germline V gene are LNHDA and SQIVND (reference sequence). CDR3 nucleotide sequence: TGTGCCAGTAGCCCCGGACCCTACGAGCAGTACTTC. Translated, it gives CASSPGPYEQYF.

The rearrangement joins TRBV14 to TRBJ2-7; D remains unclear. Trimming cost V 1 base and J 3 bases, with 7 bases left between them. The CDR3 is 13 amino acids. Germline assignment: CDR1 SGHDN and CDR2 FVKESK. CDR3 protein: CASSQGSFYEQYF. The CDR3 DNA reads as TGTGCCAGCAGCCAAGGTTCATTCTACGAGCAGTACTTC.

The V and J genes are TRBV14 and TRBJ2-3, with 12 nucleotides matching TRBD2. Germline-derived CDR1 and CDR2 are SGHDN and FVKESK. The V gene end was trimmed by 4 bases and the J gene end by 0 bases; junction bases not matched to a gene: 5. This CDR3 comprises 17 residues. Here the CDR3 reads CASSPVGLAGSTDTQYF. In DNA, the CDR3 is TGTGCCAGCAGCCCGGTCGGACTAGCGGGGAGCACAGATACGCAGTATTTT.

The chain combines TRBV4-1 with TRBJ2-7; D possibly corresponds to TRBD1 (6 bases). With 1 base removed from V and 0 bases from J, the gap between germline ends came to 19 bases. There are 18 residues in the CDR3. Germline assignment: CDR1 MGHRA and CDR2 YSYEKL. The CDR3 DNA sequence: TGCGCCAGCAGCCAAGGCGACCTGACAGGCGGTAGCTCCTACGAGCAGTACTTC. As protein: CASSQGDLTGGSSYEQYF.

The gene calls are TRBV27 and TRBJ2-7; D not resolved. With 1 base removed from V and 6 bases from J, the gap between germline ends came to 7 bases. CDR3 length equals 12 residues. The germline CDR1 and CDR2 sequences are MNHEY and SMNVEV (reference sequence). CDR3 protein: CASSLLGSEQYF. The CDR3 nucleotides are TGTGCCAGCAGTTTATTGGGGTCCGAGCAGTACTTC.

V and J are TRBV10-2 and TRBJ2-2; 7 nucleotides agree with TRBD2. V gave up 6 bases and J gave up 1 base; unmatched junction bases: 8. The CDR3 extends over 16 amino acids. Looked up from germline, CDR1 is WSHSY and CDR2 is SAAADI. The CDR3 spells CASRGVGGLNTGELFF. The CDR3 coding sequence is TGCGCCAGCAGGGGGGTGGGAGGGCTGAACACCGGGGAGCTGTTTTTT.

The chain combines TRBV4-1 with TRBJ2-7; D is undetermined. CDR1 is MGHRA and CDR2 is YSYEKL in the germline V gene. Trimming took off 3 bases at V and 0 bases at J, with 6 bases between the two ends. This CDR3 has 13 amino acids. The CDR3 DNA reads TGCGCCAGCAGCCACACGTCCTCCTACGAGCAGTACTTC. Its protein is CASSHTSSYEQYF.

J is TRBJ2-1 and V is TRBV9; weak D call: TRBD2 (5 bases). Trimming shortened V by 0 bases and J by 4 bases, and 11 bases separated the two germline ends. Looked up from germline, CDR1 is SGDLS and CDR2 is YYNGEE. The CDR3 has 15 residues. CDR3 sequence: CASSVADWGYNEQFF. As DNA, the CDR3 is TGTGCCAGCAGCGTAGCGGACTGGGGTTACAATGAGCAGTTCTTC.

The chain joins TRBV4-1 to TRBJ2-1; 9 positions match TRBD2. The germline V gene has CDR1 MGHRA and CDR2 YSYEKL. J was trimmed by 2 bases and V by 3 bases; bases with no gene match: 5. This CDR3 spans 16 amino acids. CDR3 coding DNA: TGCGCCAGCAGCCAGGAGTTAGCGGGGGCCTACAATGAGCAGTTCTTC. Its translation: CASSQELAGAYNEQFF.

The gene calls are TRBV4-3 and TRBJ1-1, with a tentative D call TRBD1 (6 bases). This CDR3 contains 16 residues. CDR1 and CDR2 (germline): LGHNA, YSLEER. Trimming cost V 0 bases and J 4 bases, with 15 bases left between them. The CDR3 here is CASSQDQPARGTEAFF. In DNA, the CDR3 is TGCGCCAGCAGCCAAGATCAACCCGCCAGGGGCACTGAAGCTTTCTTT.

V and J are TRBV2 and TRBJ1-1; D is ambiguous. The CDR3 has 13 residues. In germline, CDR1 is SNHLY, CDR2 FYNNEI. Between the trimmed V and J ends, which lost 6 bases and 5 bases, there was a span of 13 bases. The chain's CDR3 is CASRGIEGTEAFF. In DNA form, the CDR3 reads TGTGCCAGCAGGGGAATCGAGGGAACTGAAGCTTTCTTT.